This T cell receptor (beta chain) was identified during a study of blood T cell repertoires in COVID-19. About the study: The samples span acute and convalescent COVID-19 from the United States, Italy and Spain. T cells, B-cell-depleted T cells, or PBMCs provided the cDNA or gDNA that served as material.

The germline V gene encodes CDR1 LNHDA and CDR2 SQIVND (reference sequence). Trimming cost V 4 bases and J 2 bases; bases outside gene matches: 1. This CDR3 region has 14 residues. In the source study's methods: Reference gene primer amplification yielded estimated nucleated cell counts. Here immunoSEQ multiplex PCR was the method, and the copy in TCRdb shows in-frame clones only, minus some. V and J calls and clone size are given by that table; D and trimming were obtained from the DNA. Among some 58,000 clones listed, roughly four fifths were seen once. The Seattle site enrolled patients during active infection and followed them longitudinally.

The chain recombines TRBV19 with TRBJ1-3; 8 bases are a match to TRBD1. This TCR was recovered from a man in his 60s with COVID-19, enrolled during active disease. Sequences were obtained from peripheral blood. The CDR3 loop reads CASSKQGAGNTIYF. CDR3 bases: TGTGCCAGTAGTAAACAGGGGGCTGGAAACACCATATATTTT.